Presented here are 23 T cell receptor beta chains from one specimen sequenced in a study of Ad26.COV2.S vaccination and SARS-CoV-2 variants. Repertoires were generated with immunoSEQ multiplex PCR, while TCRdb's copy carries only in-frame clones and drops some. Among about 87,000 clones, more than 70% were seen once, and the ten largest hold about 15%. Sequencing used peripheral blood, obtained after recovery from COVID-19. These receptors originate from a human donor who had recovered from COVID-19.

V usage is TRBV27 and J usage is TRBJ1-5; D not certain. The CDR3 consists of 13 residues. Germline-derived CDR1 and CDR2 are MNHEY and SMNVEV (reference sequence). The ends were cut back, 6 bases at V and 2 bases at J, with 8 bases in the middle. In DNA form, the CDR3 reads TGTGCCAGCAGCAATGCCGGCAATCAGCCCCAGCATTTT. Translation gives CASSNAGNQPQHF.

The V gene is TRBV6-1, the J gene TRBJ2-7; the D call may be TRBD1 or TRBD2 (5 bases each). The V end was cut by 2 bases, the J end by 0 bases, with 11 bases between. The germline gives CDR1 MNHNS, CDR2 SASEGT. The CDR3 sequence is 15 residues long. CDR3 loop: CASSEPAGSSYEQYF. CDR3 DNA: TGTGCCAGCAGTGAACCCGCAGGGAGCTCCTACGAGCAGTACTTC.

The rearrangement joins TRBV18 to TRBJ2-5; 9 bases match TRBD2. This CDR3 comprises 15 residues. From germline, CDR1 is KGHSH and CDR2 LQKENI. The V and J ends lost 1 base and 2 bases, in that order; junction bases with no gene match: 2. The CDR3 DNA is TGTGCCAGCTCACCACGGACTAGCGCACAAGAGACCCAGTACTTC. Translation gives CASSPRTSAQETQYF.

A few counts support this clone. The rearrangement uses TRBV14 and TRBJ2-7; TRBD1 agrees at 11 bases. V lost 3 bases and J lost 2; bases outside the gene matches: 0. The length of the CDR3 is 14 residues. Germline V gene lookup returns CDR1 SGHDN and CDR2 FVKESK. In DNA form, the CDR3 reads TGTGCCAGCAGCCAGGACAGGGGGCCCTACGAGCAGTACTTC. It translates to CASSQDRGPYEQYF.

V gene TRBV4-3 combines with J gene TRBJ1-2; 9 positions agree with TRBD1. The CDR3 is 15 residues long. Germline assignment: CDR1 LGHNA and CDR2 YSLEER. V trimming: 1 base; J trimming: 8 bases; junction bases outside the gene matches: 8. For the CDR3, the DNA is TGCGCCAGCAGCCAAGCCGACAGGGGGGCTGAGGGCTACACCTTC. This encodes CASSQADRGAEGYTF.

In its sample, this clone was seen a few times. This chain connects TRBV5-4 to TRBJ2-3; tentatively, D is TRBD1 (6 bases). The ends were cut back, 2 bases at V and 8 bases at J, with 18 bases in the middle. Germline CDR1 SGHNT, CDR2 YYREEE (reference sequence). CDR3 length equals 15 residues. The CDR3 protein is CASSFGTPSQGTQYF. The CDR3 DNA follows: TGTGCCAGCAGCTTTGGGACACCTTCACAGGGTACGCAGTATTTT.

The rearrangement joins TRBV6-4 to TRBJ2-7; D is possibly TRBD1 or TRBD2 (5 bases each). Trimming removed 3 bases at V and 9 bases at J, with 6 bases between. CDR1 and CDR2 (germline): MRHNA, SNTAGT. The CDR3 runs 10 residues. CDR3 DNA sequence: TGTGCCAGCAGTGAGAGGGGGCAGTACTTC. Protein product: CASSERGQYF.

This clone came up a few times. The V call is TRBV27, the J call TRBJ1-2; perhaps TRBD1 as D (6 bases). V lost 5 bases, J lost 4 bases, and 17 bases lay in between. The CDR3 has 15 residues. Germline CDR1 MNHEY, CDR2 SMNVEV (reference sequence). The CDR3 sequence: CASSNTWDTVYGYTF. The CDR3 region has the DNA TGTGCCAGCAGTAATACCTGGGACACCGTCTATGGCTACACCTTC.

The chain links TRBV12-3 or TRBV12-4 to TRBJ1-1; a weak D match, TRBD1 (5 bases). V was pared by 5 bases and J by 5 bases, with 12 bases between. This CDR3 region has 13 residues. The CDR3 DNA reads as TGTGCCAGCAGTATTATCGGGGGGACTGAAGCTTTCTTT. Translation: CASSIIGGTEAFF.

CDR3 bases: TGTGCCAGCAGCTTAGATCAGGGCTCCTATGGCTACACCTTC. This translates into CASSLDQGSYGYTF. The genes are TRBV7-2 and TRBJ1-2; D might be TRBD1 (5 bases). This CDR3 comprises 14 residues. The germline V and J ends were trimmed by 1 base and 4 bases, with 10 bases remaining between them. Per the germline V gene, CDR1 is SGHTA and CDR2 is FQGNSA.

In its sample, this clone was seen a few times. The V call is TRBV5-1, the J call TRBJ2-7, with 12 bases aligning to TRBD1. Germline V gene lookup returns CDR1 SGHRS and CDR2 YFSETQ. The trim removed 0 bases at V and 6 bases at J, leaving 4 bases unmatched. The CDR3 has 15 residues. CDR3: CASSLVPGQGAEQYF. CDR3 nucleotides: TGCGCCAGCAGCTTGGTGCCGGGACAGGGGGCCGAGCAGTACTTC.

J is TRBJ2-3 and V is TRBV20-1; no reliable D call. There are 11 residues in the CDR3. Germline values: CDR1 DFQATT, CDR2 SNEGSKA (reference sequence). V shed 3 bases and J shed 6 bases, with 7 bases lying between them. The CDR3 region has the DNA TGCAGTGCTAGGTATATCGATACGCAGTATTTT. Protein: CSARYIDTQYF.

This chain uses TRBV6-2 or TRBV6-3 with TRBJ2-3, with D perhaps matching TRBD1 (6 bases). The CDR3 sequence is 16 residues long. Deletions cut 0 bases from V and 2 bases from J, with 12 bases between. Germline lookup yields CDR1 MNHEY and CDR2 SVGEGT. The CDR3 region is CASSYSMRTVTDTQYF. CDR3 DNA: TGTGCCAGCAGTTACTCGATGAGGACAGTCACAGATACGCAGTATTTT.

This clone has a single count. This sequence joins TRBV2 and TRBJ2-7; possibly TRBD1 or TRBD2 for D (5 bases each). The CDR3 is made up of 15 amino acids. V was trimmed by 2 bases and J by 3 bases, leaving 14 bases between them. In germline, CDR1 is SNHLY, CDR2 FYNNEI. CDR3 sequence reads: CASSETRDPGYEQYF. The DNA of the CDR3 is TGTGCCAGCAGTGAAACCCGGGACCCGGGCTACGAGCAGTACTTC.

The count of this clone is one. The V and J genes are TRBV11-2 and TRBJ2-7; 14 nucleotides match TRBD2. The CDR3 sequence is 16 residues long. Germline lookup yields CDR1 SGHAT and CDR2 FQNNGV. J lost 1 base, V lost 5 bases, and 4 bases had no gene match. The CDR3 DNA is TGTGCCAGCAGCCCTCGACTAGCGGGAGGGTCCTACGAGCAGTACTTC. It specifies CASSPRLAGGSYEQYF.

This sequence joins TRBV9 and TRBJ2-7; D possibly uses TRBD1 or TRBD2 (5 bases each). The CDR3 has 16 residues. CDR1 and CDR2 from the germline V gene are SGDLS and YYNGEE. Trimming removed 4 bases from V and 0 bases from J, with 17 bases in between. DNA of the CDR3: TGTGCCAGCAGCCCGAAGGGGACGCGAAGCTCCTACGAGCAGTACTTC. This encodes CASSPKGTRSSYEQYF.

This chain connects TRBV28 to TRBJ1-1; D perhaps matches TRBD1 (5 bases). The V end was cut by 5 bases, the J end by 4 bases, with 23 bases between. The germline V gene has CDR1 MDHEN and CDR2 SYDVKM. This CDR3 spans 17 amino acids. CDR3 coding DNA: TGTGCCAGCAGTCCCACCGGGTCGGGGGTCCGTGGCACTGAAGCTTTCTTT. Amino acid sequence: CASSPTGSGVRGTEAFF.

This clone was counted ten times or more. The gene calls are TRBV2 and TRBJ2-7; 7 bases map to TRBD1. V gave up 3 bases and J gave up 6 bases; unmatched junction bases: 8. There are 14 residues in the CDR3. Germline loops: CDR1 SNHLY, CDR2 FYNNEI. The CDR3 DNA is TGTGCCAGCAGTGAGGAGACAGGGAAAGCCGAGCAGTACTTC. Translating it yields CASSEETGKAEQYF. The entire variable domain, with the rest obtained from reference TRBV2 and TRBJ2-7, is as follows: EPEVTQTPSHQVTQMGQEVILRCVPISNHLYFYWYRQILGQKVEFLVSFYNNEISEKSEIFDDQFSVERPDGSNFTLKIRSTKLEDSAMYFCASSEETGKAEQYFGPGTRLTVT.

CDR3 sequence: CASSMRPSGTGELFF. The CDR3 bases are TGTGCCAGTAGTATGCGTCCTTCGGGGACCGGGGAGCTGTTTTTT. The chain is built from TRBV19 and TRBJ2-2; D possibly corresponds to TRBD2 (5 bases). Germline lookup yields CDR1 LNHDA and CDR2 SQIVND (reference sequence). With 3 bases removed from V and 5 bases from J, the gap between germline ends came to 13 bases. This CDR3 is built from 15 residues.

The rearrangement joins TRBV7-2 to TRBJ2-7; TRBD2 matches at 7 bases. CDR3 length: 15 residues. The V gene end was trimmed by 1 base and the J gene end by 4 bases; junction bases not matched to a gene: 7. Germline V gene sequence: CDR1 SGHTA, CDR2 FQGNSA. CDR3 sequence (DNA): TGTGCCAGCAGCTTAGGTACTAGCGTGGGGTACGAGCAGTACTTC. Its translation: CASSLGTSVGYEQYF.

The V gene is TRBV27, the J gene TRBJ2-3; D call uncertain. CDR3 length: 14 amino acids. Looked up from germline, CDR1 is MNHEY and CDR2 is SMNVEV (reference sequence). The V and J ends lost 3 bases and 0 bases respectively, with 7 bases between them. The CDR3 DNA reads as TGTGCCAGCAGTTTTGGCTTAAGCACAGATACGCAGTATTTT. Amino acid sequence: CASSFGLSTDTQYF.

The chain couples TRBV3-1 (or the pseudogene TRBV3-2) to TRBJ2-7, with D maybe TRBD2 (6 bases). This CDR3 is built from 15 residues. Germline lookup yields CDR1 LGHDT and CDR2 YNNKEL (reference sequence). Trimming took 0 bases from V and 3 from J, leaving 12 bases between them. CDR3 residues: CASSQEWGTDYEQYF. CDR3 coding DNA: TGTGCCAGCAGCCAAGAATGGGGGACTGACTACGAGCAGTACTTC.

The rearrangement uses TRBV7-2 and TRBJ1-5; D remains ambiguous. Trimming cost V 3 bases and J 0 bases, with 9 bases left between them. Germline CDR1 reads SGHTA; CDR2 reads FQGNSA. This CDR3 spans 15 amino acids. CDR3 amino acids: CASSLGWASNQPQHF. In DNA, the CDR3 is TGTGCCAGCAGCTTGGGATGGGCTAGCAATCAGCCCCAGCATTTT.